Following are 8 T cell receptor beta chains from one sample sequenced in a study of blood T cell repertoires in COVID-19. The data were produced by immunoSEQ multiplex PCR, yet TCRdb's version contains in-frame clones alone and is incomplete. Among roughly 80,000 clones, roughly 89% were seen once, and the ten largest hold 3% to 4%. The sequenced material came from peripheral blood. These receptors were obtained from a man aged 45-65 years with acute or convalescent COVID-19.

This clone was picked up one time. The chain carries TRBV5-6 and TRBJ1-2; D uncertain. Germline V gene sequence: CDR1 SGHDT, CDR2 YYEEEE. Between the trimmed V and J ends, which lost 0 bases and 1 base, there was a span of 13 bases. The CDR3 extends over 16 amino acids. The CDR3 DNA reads TGTGCCAGCAGCTTGGAGGGAGGCACCGGTAACTATGGCTACACCTTC. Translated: CASSLEGGTGNYGYTF.

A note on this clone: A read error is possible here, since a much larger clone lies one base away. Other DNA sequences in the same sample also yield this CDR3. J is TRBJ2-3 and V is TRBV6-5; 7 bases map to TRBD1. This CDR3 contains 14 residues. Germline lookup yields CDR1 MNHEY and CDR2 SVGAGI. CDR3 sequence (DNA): TGTGCTAGCAGAAAGGACAGGAGCACAGATACGCAGTATTTT. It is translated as CASRKDRSTDTQYF.

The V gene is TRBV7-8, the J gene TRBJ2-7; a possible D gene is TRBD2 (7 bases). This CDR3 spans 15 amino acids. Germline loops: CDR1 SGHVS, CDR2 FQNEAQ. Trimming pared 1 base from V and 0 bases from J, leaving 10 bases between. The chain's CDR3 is CASSLVGGASYEQYF. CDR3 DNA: TGTGCCAGCAGCTTAGTAGGGGGGGCCTCCTACGAGCAGTACTTC. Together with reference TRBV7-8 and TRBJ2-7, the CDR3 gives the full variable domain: GAGVSQSPRYKVAKRGQDVALRCDPISGHVSLFWYQQALGQGPEFLTYFQNEAQLDKSGLPSDRFFAERPEGSVSTLKIQRTQQEDSAVYLCASSLVGGASYEQYFGPGTRLTVT.

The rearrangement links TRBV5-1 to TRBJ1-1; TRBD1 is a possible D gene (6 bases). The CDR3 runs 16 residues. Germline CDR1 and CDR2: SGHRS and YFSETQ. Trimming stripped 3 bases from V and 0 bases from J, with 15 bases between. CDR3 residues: CASSSGGNRVNTEAFF. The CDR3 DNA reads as TGCGCCAGCAGCTCAGGTGGGAACAGGGTGAACACTGAAGCTTTCTTT.

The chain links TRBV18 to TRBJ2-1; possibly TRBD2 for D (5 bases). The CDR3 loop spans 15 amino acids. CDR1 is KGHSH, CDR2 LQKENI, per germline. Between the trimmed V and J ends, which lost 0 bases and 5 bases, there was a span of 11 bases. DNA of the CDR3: TGTGCCAGCTCACCACCCGGCGGGTGGAACAATGAGCAGTTCTTC. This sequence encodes CASSPPGGWNNEQFF.

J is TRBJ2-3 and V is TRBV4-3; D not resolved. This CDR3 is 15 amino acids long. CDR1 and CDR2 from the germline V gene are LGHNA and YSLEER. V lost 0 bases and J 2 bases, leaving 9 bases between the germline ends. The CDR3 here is CASSQDGDVTDTQYF. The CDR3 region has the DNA TGCGCCAGCAGCCAAGACGGAGACGTCACAGATACGCAGTATTTT.

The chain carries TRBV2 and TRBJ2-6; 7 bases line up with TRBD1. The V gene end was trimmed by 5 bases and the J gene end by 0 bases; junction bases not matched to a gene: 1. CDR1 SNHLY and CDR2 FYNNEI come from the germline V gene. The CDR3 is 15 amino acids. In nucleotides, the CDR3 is TGTGCCAGCAGTCCAGGGGGCTCTGGGGCCAACGTCCTGACTTTC. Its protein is CASSPGGSGANVLTF.

CDR3 loop: CASSPPGATGVQPQHF. CDR3 nucleotide sequence: TGTGCCAGCTCACCACCTGGCGCGACAGGGGTTCAGCCCCAGCATTTT. This chain joins TRBV18 and TRBJ1-5; TRBD1 matches at 8 bases. With 0 bases clipped from V and 6 bases from J, the junction kept 7 bases outside the gene matches. The CDR3 spans 16 residues. Germline V CDR1 and CDR2: KGHSH, LQKENI.